One sample yielded the 26 T cell receptor beta chains listed below, sequenced in a study of OX40 agonist ivuxolimab in advanced cancers. The assay was immunoSEQ multiplex PCR, and TCRdb's table has in-frame clones only and misses some. The table records some 19,000 clones, around 70% of them present only once. Sequencing used CD4+ or CD8+ T cells sorted from blood, obtained in a trial of the OX40 agonist ivuxolimab. The origin of the receptors is an adult with an advanced solid tumor such as melanoma, head and neck, liver or kidney cancer.

This clone turned up a few times. The genes are TRBV19 and TRBJ1-3, with D uncertain. Germline values: CDR1 LNHDA, CDR2 SQIVND (reference sequence). The CDR3 loop spans 14 amino acids. Deletions cut 3 bases from V and 2 bases from J, with 8 bases between. The CDR3 loop reads CASSIILTGNTIYF. Written as DNA, the CDR3 is TGTGCCAGTAGTATTATACTGACTGGAAACACCATATATTTT.

With respect to this clone: Within the sample, other DNA sequences also encode this same CDR3. The J gene is TRBJ2-7, the V gene TRBV11-2; D not certain. The CDR3 consists of 14 residues. Looked up from germline, CDR1 is SGHAT and CDR2 is FQNNGV. Trimming took 0 bases from V and 5 from J, leaving 11 bases between them. CDR3 sequence (DNA): TGTGCCAGCAGCTTAGATCGGGCAAGAAACGAGCAGTACTTC. Its translation is CASSLDRARNEQYF.

This clone has just a few counts. V gene TRBV9 combines with J gene TRBJ2-4; 10 nucleotides line up with TRBD1. Trimming took 4 bases from V and 0 from J; bases not matched to a gene: 4. The length of the CDR3 is 16 residues. Per the germline V gene, CDR1 is SGDLS and CDR2 is YYNGEE. CDR3 DNA sequence: TGTGCCAGCAGCCCAGGGACAGGGGTAGCCAAAAACATTCAGTACTTC. It is translated as CASSPGTGVAKNIQYF.

J is TRBJ2-3 and V is TRBV27; unclear D gene. Trimming stripped 2 bases from V and 0 bases from J, with 3 bases between. Germline loops: CDR1 MNHEY, CDR2 SMNVEV (reference sequence). The CDR3 length is 13 residues. The CDR3 is CASSLISTDTQYF. For the CDR3, the DNA is TGTGCCAGCAGTTTAATAAGCACAGATACGCAGTATTTT.

This clone has just a few counts. The chain uses TRBV27 and TRBJ1-6; D not resolved. The germline CDR1 and CDR2 sequences are MNHEY and SMNVEV (reference sequence). The CDR3 consists of 14 residues. Trimming took off 7 bases at V and 7 bases at J, with 14 bases between the two ends. This CDR3 is CASIQGMWNSPLHF. The CDR3 DNA reads TGTGCCAGCATACAAGGGATGTGGAATTCACCCCTCCACTTT.

This clone showed up just a few times. V usage is TRBV28 and J usage is TRBJ2-2; no clear D. V was trimmed by 0 bases and J by 1 base, leaving 3 bases between them. From germline, CDR1 is MDHEN and CDR2 SYDVKM. The CDR3 length is 14 residues. The CDR3 region is CASSLWQNTGELFF. CDR3 DNA sequence: TGTGCCAGCAGTTTATGGCAGAACACCGGGGAGCTGTTTTTT.

The V gene is TRBV5-5, the J gene TRBJ2-7; maybe TRBD1 (6 bases). Germline assignment: CDR1 SGHKS and CDR2 YYEKEE (reference sequence). V lost 0 bases and J 3 bases, leaving 13 bases between the germline ends. The CDR3 runs to 15 residues. The CDR3 here is CASSLGRNRDYEQYF. The DNA of the CDR3 is TGTGCCAGCAGCTTGGGTAGGAACAGGGACTACGAGCAGTACTTC.

This chain uses TRBV5-6 with TRBJ2-1; the match to TRBD2 covers 8 bases. Germline assignment: CDR1 SGHDT and CDR2 YYEEEE. The V and J ends lost 0 bases and 10 bases, in that order; junction bases with no gene match: 9. The CDR3 loop spans 15 amino acids. The DNA for the CDR3 is TGTGCCAGCAGCTTGGTGGCGGGGGGTTCAGGGGAGCAGTTCTTC. Protein: CASSLVAGGSGEQFF.

The CDR3 DNA reads as TGTGCCAGCAGCCGGACAGGGGCATTCTATGAGCAGTTCTTC. Translation gives CASSRTGAFYEQFF. The V gene is TRBV7-9, the J gene TRBJ2-1; TRBD1 agrees at 9 bases. The germline CDR1 and CDR2 sequences are SEHNR and FQNEAQ (reference sequence). V shed 5 bases and J 8 bases; nucleotides not matched to a gene: 7. CDR3 size: 14 residues.

The J gene is TRBJ2-2, the V gene TRBV7-9, with no clear D. CDR1 and CDR2 (germline): SEHNR, FQNEAQ (reference sequence). The CDR3 has 10 amino acids. Trimming stripped 6 bases from V and 10 bases from J, with 6 bases between. The CDR3 loop reads CASSPEELFF. The CDR3 coding sequence is TGTGCCAGCAGTCCGGAGGAGCTGTTTTTT.

The J gene is TRBJ1-6, the V gene TRBV6-5; no clear D. This CDR3 is 16 amino acids long. The germline gives CDR1 MNHEY, CDR2 SVGAGI. Trimming took off 4 bases at V and 6 bases at J, with 16 bases between the two ends. CDR3 in amino acids: CASSWSSSGPNSPLHF. The CDR3 nucleotides read TGTGCCAGCAGTTGGTCTTCGTCGGGTCCTAATTCACCCCTCCACTTT.

The gene calls are TRBV7-6 and TRBJ1-2, with D unclear. Deletions cut 5 bases from V and 2 bases from J, with 18 bases between. The CDR3 consists of 16 residues. CDR1 SGHVS and CDR2 FNYEAQ come from the germline V gene. For the CDR3, the DNA is TGTGCCAGCAGCATTAATTTGAATCTCGAAAACTATGGCTACACCTTC. This codes for CASSINLNLENYGYTF.

This chain uses TRBV27 with TRBJ2-7; TRBD1 agrees at 8 bases. This CDR3 is 18 amino acids long. Germline V gene lookup returns CDR1 MNHEY and CDR2 SMNVEV (reference sequence). V dropped 0 bases and J dropped 0; count of bases not matched to a gene: 10. CDR3 region: CASSLSPPRTGSSYEQYF. The CDR3 DNA reads as TGTGCCAGCAGTTTATCGCCCCCCCGGACAGGGAGCTCCTACGAGCAGTACTTC.

The genes are TRBV9 and TRBJ2-5, with 9 bases lining up with TRBD2. The CDR3 spans 15 residues. CDR1 and CDR2 (germline): SGDLS, YYNGEE. Losses at the gene ends were 4 bases for V and 1 base for J; bases not matched to a gene: 5. The DNA of the CDR3 is TGTGCCAGCAGCCTTAGCGGGGGTGGCCAAGAGACCCAGTACTTC. The encoded protein is CASSLSGGGQETQYF.

V is TRBV9 and J is TRBJ2-1; 12 nucleotides match TRBD2. Per germline, CDR1 SGDLS and CDR2 YYNGEE. This CDR3 contains 15 residues. The trim removed 4 bases at V and 9 bases at J, leaving 8 bases unmatched. The chain's CDR3 is CASSMTSGGSVEQFF. CDR3 sequence (DNA): TGTGCCAGCAGCATGACTAGCGGGGGTTCGGTTGAGCAGTTCTTC. Supplemented by reference TRBV9 and TRBJ2-1, the full variable domain reads DSGVTQTPKHLITATGQRVTLRCSPRSGDLSVYWYQQSLDQGLQFLIQYYNGEERAKGNILERFSAQQFPDLHSELNLSSLELGDSALYFCASSMTSGGSVEQFFGPGTRLTVL.

J is TRBJ1-2 and V is TRBV6-1, with D hard to call. Germline V lookup: CDR1 MNHNS, CDR2 SASEGT. The CDR3 totals 12 residues. Trimming took 7 bases from V and 3 from J, leaving 9 bases between them. The CDR3 DNA reads TGTGCCAGCATCCAAAAATACTATGGCTACACCTTC. Its translation: CASIQKYYGYTF.

By proportion, this clone is medium-sized (0.01 to 0.1%). The chain couples TRBV15 to TRBJ2-2; D remains unclear. Germline loops: CDR1 LNHNV, CDR2 YYDKDF (reference sequence). CDR3 length: 13 residues. Trimming took off 8 bases at V and 10 bases at J, with 17 bases between the two ends. The CDR3 DNA is TGTGCCACCGAGGCACGTTCTTCGGAGGAGCTGTTTTTT. Its translation is CATEARSSEELFF.

The chain is built from TRBV29-1 and TRBJ2-2; D remains unclear. V shed 6 bases and J shed 4 bases, with 9 bases lying between them. Looked up from germline, CDR1 is SQVTM and CDR2 is ANQGSEA. This CDR3 has 12 residues. The CDR3 coding sequence is TGCAGCGTGGACCTGGCCACCGGGGAGCTGTTTTTT. Amino acid sequence: CSVDLATGELFF.

The gene calls are TRBV9 and TRBJ1-2; D not certain. The germline CDR1 and CDR2 sequences are SGDLS and YYNGEE. The V gene lost 0 bases and the J gene lost 1 base, with 7 bases spanning the gap. This CDR3 has 14 residues. The DNA of the CDR3 is TGTGCCAGCAGCGTAGGGCTTGTTAACTATGGCTACACCTTC. It encodes CASSVGLVNYGYTF. Full variable domain (outside the CDR3, taken from reference TRBV9 and TRBJ1-2): DSGVTQTPKHLITATGQRVTLRCSPRSGDLSVYWYQQSLDQGLQFLIQYYNGEERAKGNILERFSAQQFPDLHSELNLSSLELGDSALYFCASSVGLVNYGYTFGSGTRLTVV.

V gene TRBV6-4 combines with J gene TRBJ1-1, with unresolved D. Trimming took off 5 bases at V and 0 bases at J, with 7 bases between the two ends. CDR1 MRHNA and CDR2 SNTAGT come from the germline V gene. This CDR3 spans 13 amino acids. CDR3 coding DNA: TGTGCCAGCAGTCAAAACATGAACACTGAAGCTTTCTTT. Amino acid sequence: CASSQNMNTEAFF.

This clone was seen a handful of times. The chain links TRBV4-2 to TRBJ1-6; 10 bases fit TRBD1. There are 17 residues in the CDR3. The V segment lost 0 bases and the J segment 8 bases; nucleotides outside the gene matches: 7. Germline CDR1 is LGHNA and CDR2 is YNFKEQ. In nucleotides, the CDR3 is TGTGCCAGCAGCCAAGACCCTGACAGGGGGCCTGATTCACCCCTCCACTTT. It codes for CASSQDPDRGPDSPLHF.

V usage is TRBV7-2 and J usage is TRBJ2-3; D possibly corresponds to TRBD1 (6 bases). Germline V gene sequence: CDR1 SGHTA, CDR2 FQGNSA. The CDR3 consists of 15 residues. V lost 5 bases to trimming and J lost 2 bases, with 14 bases between them. As DNA, the CDR3 is TGTGCCAGCAGCGAGAGGGACACCTACACAGATACGCAGTATTTT. Translating it yields CASSERDTYTDTQYF. Together with reference TRBV7-2 and TRBJ2-3, the CDR3 gives the full variable domain: GAGVSQSPSNKVTEKGKDVELRCDPISGHTALYWYRQSLGQGLEFLIYFQGNSAPDKSGLPSDRFSAERTGGSVSTLTIQRTQQEDSAVYLCASSERDTYTDTQYFGPGTRLTVL.

Details on this clone: A junction boundary mismatches the germline segment, possibly from a read error. The chain employs TRBV11-2 and TRBJ1-6, with D hard to call. The CDR3 is 14 residues long. Germline assignment: CDR1 SGHAT and CDR2 FQNNGV. The CDR3 is CASSQLEQYSPPHF. CDR3 nucleotides: TGTGCCAGCAGCCAATTGGAACAGTATTCACCCCCCCACTTT. The full variable domain, in which reference TRBV11-2 and TRBJ1-6 provide the parts outside the CDR3, is EAGVAQSPRYKIIEKRQSVAFWCNPISGHATLYWYQQILGQGPKLLIQFQNNGVVDDSQLPKDRFSAERLKGVDSTLKIQPAKLEDSAVYLCASSQLEQYSPPHFGNGTRLTVT.

The chain joins TRBV6-5 to TRBJ2-2, with TRBD1 matching over 10 bases. J was trimmed by 5 bases and V by 5 bases; bases with no gene match: 5. The CDR3 spans 15 residues. Germline CDR1 is MNHEY and CDR2 is SVGAGI. In DNA form, the CDR3 reads TGTGCCAGCAGTCCGGGACAGGGGCGGACCGGGGAGCTGTTTTTT. This translates into CASSPGQGRTGELFF.

The chain combines TRBV13 with TRBJ2-7; no clear D gene. This CDR3 region has 14 residues. Germline loops: CDR1 PRHDT, CDR2 FYEKMQ (reference sequence). V dropped 2 bases and J dropped 4 bases, with 12 bases sitting between them. CDR3 nucleotide sequence: TGTGCCAGCAGCTTAAGGTGGGATCAATACGAGCAGTACTTC. Protein sequence: CASSLRWDQYEQYF. The whole variable domain, remainder taken from reference TRBV13 and TRBJ2-7, is AAGVIQSPRHLIKEKRETATLKCYPIPRHDTVYWYQQGPGQDPQFLISFYEKMQSDKGSIPDRFSAQQFSDYHSELNMSSLELGDSALYFCASSLRWDQYEQYFGPGTRLTVT.

The chain carries TRBV27 and TRBJ2-5, with D tentatively TRBD1 (5 bases). The CDR3 runs 13 residues. The germline V gene has CDR1 MNHEY and CDR2 SMNVEV (reference sequence). Trimming removed 5 bases at V and 4 bases at J, with 11 bases between. CDR3 amino acids: CASSLPDRETQYF. DNA for the CDR3: TGTGCCAGCAGTCTCCCAGACAGAGAGACCCAGTACTTC.